This passage covers 7 T cell receptor beta chains from one sample sequenced in a study of cytomegalovirus exposure and HLA in healthy donors. Primers included in the PCR were 60 Vbeta and 13 Jbeta primers. Clones were sequenced by immunoSEQ multiplex PCR, and TCRdb holds only the in-frame ones, with some missing. Here the sample spans around 220,000 clones, 83% being singletons. Material: PBMCs. These TCRs come from a girl under 18 in good health and CMV-seronegative.

Many counts were recorded for this clone. The chain is built from TRBV4-3 and TRBJ1-1, with TRBD1 identical over 9 bases. Germline V lookup: CDR1 LGHNA, CDR2 YSLEER. V trimming: 1 base; J trimming: 4 bases; junction bases outside the gene matches: 7. The CDR3 spans 16 residues. CDR3 DNA sequence: TGCGCCAGCAGCCAAGGACACAGGGGGCTTTTCACTGAAGCTTTCTTT. It codes for CASSQGHRGLFTEAFF.

The chain joins TRBV14 to TRBJ1-5; the D is unclear. Deletions cut 1 base from V and 3 bases from J, with 7 bases between. The CDR3 has 14 residues. Germline lookup yields CDR1 SGHDN and CDR2 FVKESK. The chain's CDR3 is CASSQVGNNQPQHF. The DNA for the CDR3 is TGTGCCAGCAGCCAAGTCGGTAACAATCAGCCCCAGCATTTT.

V usage is TRBV4-1 and J usage is TRBJ2-3, with D possibly matching TRBD2 (6 bases). Germline CDR1 is MGHRA and CDR2 is YSYEKL. The CDR3 runs 16 residues. The V end lost 4 bases, the J end lost 2 bases, and 16 bases lay between the germline ends. The CDR3 loop is CASSPSTGLNTDTQYF. CDR3 nucleotides: TGCGCCAGCAGCCCGTCAACGGGACTCAACACAGATACGCAGTATTTT.

This clone was counted only a few times. This sequence joins TRBV7-9 and TRBJ1-1; D may be TRBD1 (5 bases). There are 12 residues in the CDR3. CDR1 SEHNR and CDR2 FQNEAQ come from the germline V gene (reference sequence). Trimming shortened V by 4 bases and J by 8 bases, and 11 bases separated the two germline ends. CDR3: CASSSQGYEAFF. The CDR3 coding sequence is TGTGCCAGCAGCTCGCAGGGATACGAAGCTTTCTTT.

This clone came up a few times. The chain joins TRBV4-3 to TRBJ1-4; D is uncertain. The germline V gene encodes CDR1 LGHNA and CDR2 YSLEER. The CDR3 has 15 amino acids. Trimming removed 2 bases from V and 4 bases from J, with 11 bases in between. The CDR3 region has the DNA TGCGCCAGCAGCCAAAGTAGCACCTATAATGAAAAACTGTTTTTT. Translating gives CASSQSSTYNEKLFF.

This sequence joins TRBV30 and TRBJ1-2; D call uncertain. The V end lost 8 bases, the J end lost 6 bases, and 13 bases lay between the germline ends. The CDR3 has 11 residues. In germline, CDR1 is GTSNPN, CDR2 SVGIG (reference sequence). The CDR3: CARSRGDGYTF. CDR3 bases: TGTGCCCGCTCCAGAGGAGATGGCTACACCTTC. The whole variable domain, filled in from reference TRBV30 and TRBJ1-2, reads SQTIHQWPATLVQPVGSPLSLECTVEGTSNPNLYWYRQAAGRGLQLLFYSVGIGQISSEVPQNLSASRPQDRQFILSSKKLLLSDSGFYLCARSRGDGYTFGSGTRLTVV.

The V gene is TRBV5-1, the J gene TRBJ2-3, with 12 bases that match TRBD2. The CDR3 contains 15 residues. Trimming removed 1 base from V and 3 bases from J; junction bases left unmatched: 0. From germline, CDR1 is SGHRS and CDR2 YFSETQ. CDR3 DNA sequence: TGCGCCAGCAGCTTGACTAGCGGGAGGACAGATACGCAGTATTTT. Protein sequence: CASSLTSGRTDTQYF.